This passage covers 28 T cell receptor beta chains from one sample sequenced in a study of cytomegalovirus exposure and HLA in healthy donors. PCR used 60 Vbeta primers and 13 Jbeta primers. Using immunoSEQ multiplex PCR, the repertoire was profiled, and TCRdb retains in-frame clones only, with some absent. The data hold around 140,000 clones, with roughly 80% observed a single time. Sequencing input: PBMCs. These receptors all stem from a female donor in good health and CMV-seronegative.

This chain connects TRBV5-4 to TRBJ2-2, with 8 bases identical to TRBD1. The germline CDR1 and CDR2 sequences are SGHNT and YYREEE (reference sequence). This CDR3 is built from 15 residues. Trimming removed 5 bases from V and 3 bases from J; junction bases left unmatched: 6. Here the CDR3 DNA reads TGTGCCAGCAGTCCTGGACAGGGATACACCGGGGAGCTGTTTTTT. This gives the protein CASSPGQGYTGELFF.

This rearrangement joins TRBV7-7 to TRBJ2-5, with TRBD2 identical over 14 bases. This CDR3 is built from 16 residues. V lost 5 bases, J lost 4 bases, and 6 bases stayed unmatched. CDR1 is SSHAT, CDR2 FNYEAQ, per germline (reference sequence). CDR3 loop: CASSPRLAGGGETQYF. The CDR3 bases are TGTGCCAGCAGCCCCCGACTAGCGGGAGGGGGAGAGACCCAGTACTTC.

The chain joins TRBV27 to TRBJ2-5; 13 nucleotides match TRBD2. V lost 7 bases, J lost 5 bases, and 4 bases stayed unmatched. CDR3 length: 14 amino acids. Germline values: CDR1 MNHEY, CDR2 SMNVEV (reference sequence). The CDR3 DNA reads as TGTGCCAGCAAGGGACTAGCGGGATGGGAGACCCAGTACTTC. Translated, it gives CASKGLAGWETQYF.

The genes are TRBV5-6 and TRBJ1-4; the D is unclear. V was cut by 4 bases and J by 5 bases, with 24 bases left in between. CDR1 is SGHDT, CDR2 YYEEEE, per germline. The CDR3 runs 18 residues. CDR3 bases: TGTGCCAGCAGCCCCAATTCGGCCCCTCCAGGCGCCAATGAAAAACTGTTTTTT. Encoded protein: CASSPNSAPPGANEKLFF.

This clone was picked up one time. This rearrangement joins TRBV15 to TRBJ2-7, with 15 nucleotides matching TRBD2. CDR3 length equals 16 residues. J gave up 1 base and V 5 bases, and 3 bases lay outside the gene matches. From germline, CDR1 is LNHNV and CDR2 YYDKDF (reference sequence). CDR3 sequence: CATSGTSGRMSYEQYF. DNA for the CDR3: TGTGCCACCAGCGGGACTAGCGGGAGGATGTCCTACGAGCAGTACTTC.

This CDR3 is CSVVPLQRGAYEQYF. CDR3 DNA sequence: TGCAGCGTTGTTCCGTTACAGCGGGGGGCCTACGAGCAGTACTTC. This chain joins TRBV29-1 and TRBJ2-7; 9 nucleotides match TRBD2. Germline V CDR1 and CDR2: SQVTM, ANQGSEA. V lost 4 bases to trimming and J lost 2 bases; unmatched junction nucleotides: 9. The CDR3 is 15 amino acids.

The chain couples TRBV30 to TRBJ2-3; TRBD2 is a possible D gene (7 bases). The CDR3 spans 15 residues. Per the germline V gene, CDR1 is GTSNPN and CDR2 is SVGIG (reference sequence). V lost 0 bases to trimming and J lost 1 base, with 11 bases between them. The CDR3 sequence is CAWSVGGGRTDTQYF. In DNA, the CDR3 is TGTGCCTGGAGTGTAGGCGGGGGCCGCACAGATACGCAGTATTTT. Based on the CDR3 plus reference TRBV30 and TRBJ2-3, the full variable domain is SQTIHQWPATLVQPVGSPLSLECTVEGTSNPNLYWYRQAAGRGLQLLFYSVGIGQISSEVPQNLSASRPQDRQFILSSKKLLLSDSGFYLCAWSVGGGRTDTQYFGPGTRLTVL.

This chain connects TRBV2 to TRBJ1-2; 9 nucleotides match TRBD1. CDR1 and CDR2 from the germline V gene are SNHLY and FYNNEI. V gave up 5 bases and J gave up 4 bases; unmatched junction bases: 5. The CDR3 spans 14 residues. The CDR3 DNA reads TGTGCCAGCAGTAAGGGACAGGGCGGCTATGGCTACACCTTC. It yields the protein CASSKGQGGYGYTF.

This clone came up once. The chain uses TRBV9 and TRBJ2-1; 7 bases are a match to TRBD2. The CDR3 is 16 amino acids. Germline-derived CDR1 and CDR2 are SGDLS and YYNGEE. The ends lost 0 bases at V and 0 bases at J; junction bases unmatched: 3. The CDR3 DNA sequence: TGTGCCAGCAGCGTAGGGGGCGGGAGCTCCTACAATGAGCAGTTCTTC. Its translation is CASSVGGGSSYNEQFF.

This clone came up a few times. V and J are TRBV6-1 and TRBJ1-1, with D maybe TRBD1 (5 bases). The germline gives CDR1 MNHNS, CDR2 SASEGT. The CDR3 length is 14 residues. Between the trimmed V and J ends, which lost 2 bases and 0 bases, there was a span of 7 bases. This CDR3 is CASSERGLNTEAFF. DNA of the CDR3: TGTGCCAGCAGTGAAAGGGGATTGAACACTGAAGCTTTCTTT.

The V gene is TRBV7-9, the J gene TRBJ1-6; 8 nucleotides agree with TRBD1. Trimming cost V 5 bases and J 7 bases; bases outside gene matches: 7. Germline values: CDR1 SEHNR, CDR2 FQNEAQ (reference sequence). The CDR3 consists of 15 residues. The CDR3 here is CASSTRQGSNSPLHF. CDR3 coding DNA: TGTGCCAGCAGCACACGACAGGGGTCCAATTCACCCCTCCACTTT.

In this sample, this clone turned up many times. The chain uses TRBV5-1 and TRBJ1-1; tentatively, D is TRBD1 (5 bases). CDR1 and CDR2 (germline): SGHRS, YFSETQ. V dropped 5 bases and J dropped 4 bases, with 9 bases sitting between them. The CDR3 has 12 amino acids. The CDR3 bases are TGCGCCAGCAGGGGAGGGGCCACTGAAGCTTTCTTT. It is translated as CASRGGATEAFF.

CDR3 DNA: TGTGCCAGCAGTTTAAGACAGGGGCGAAACGAGCAGTACTTC. It is translated as CASSLRQGRNEQYF. V and J are TRBV27 and TRBJ2-7; TRBD1 matches at 8 bases. The CDR3 covers 14 residues. V gave up 2 bases and J gave up 5 bases; unmatched junction bases: 5. CDR1 MNHEY and CDR2 SMNVEV come from the germline V gene (reference sequence).

This clone was recorded once. The gene calls are TRBV10-3 and TRBJ2-2, with 7 nucleotides matching TRBD2. CDR1 ENHRY and CDR2 SYGVKD come from the germline V gene. J was trimmed by 4 bases and V by 11 bases; bases with no gene match: 7. CDR3 length equals 13 residues. The CDR3 here is CAFRDYLTGELFF. The CDR3 DNA sequence: TGTGCCTTCCGGGACTACCTCACCGGGGAGCTGTTTTTT.

The V call is TRBV6-6, the J call TRBJ1-5; TRBD1 matches at 7 bases. The CDR3 sequence is 16 residues long. CDR1 and CDR2 from the germline V gene are MNHNY and SVGAGI (reference sequence). The V segment lost 6 bases and the J segment 3 bases; nucleotides outside the gene matches: 11. The CDR3 DNA reads TGTGCCAGCAGCGATTTACAGGGACAGATCAATCAGCCCCAGCATTTT. Its protein product is CASSDLQGQINQPQHF.

J is TRBJ2-1 and V is TRBV9; TRBD2 agrees at 9 bases. The J segment lost 5 bases and the V segment lost 0 bases, leaving 3 bases of the junction unmatched. Per the germline V gene, CDR1 is SGDLS and CDR2 is YYNGEE. CDR3 length: 15 amino acids. The chain's CDR3 is CASSVVSSGDNEQFF. The CDR3 DNA reads TGTGCCAGCAGCGTAGTGTCTAGCGGGGACAATGAGCAGTTCTTC.

The V call is TRBV30, the J call TRBJ1-6; tentative D call: TRBD1 (5 bases). Germline values: CDR1 GTSNPN, CDR2 SVGIG (reference sequence). This CDR3 has 12 amino acids. Trimming pared 5 bases from V and 9 bases from J, leaving 11 bases between. CDR3 sequence reads: CAWRDGGSPLHF. The CDR3 DNA follows: TGTGCCTGGCGGGACGGGGGTTCACCCCTCCACTTT. Looking up the rest from reference TRBV30 and TRBJ1-6 gives the full variable domain: SQTIHQWPATLVQPVGSPLSLECTVEGTSNPNLYWYRQAAGRGLQLLFYSVGIGQISSEVPQNLSASRPQDRQFILSSKKLLLSDSGFYLCAWRDGGSPLHFGNGTRLTVT.

The CDR3 region is CASSYVGEHQPQHF. The CDR3 bases are TGTGCCAGCAGTTACGTCGGGGAACACCAGCCCCAGCATTTT. The V call is TRBV6-5, the J call TRBJ1-5; the D is unclear. Germline V gene data show CDR1 as MNHEY and CDR2 as SVGAGI. The CDR3 runs 14 residues. Trimming took 2 bases from V and 7 from J, leaving 12 bases between them.

This clone was counted a few times. DNA of the CDR3: TGTGCCAGCAGTTCCGATGACGGGAACTATGGCTACACCTTC. Translating it yields CASSSDDGNYGYTF. The chain links TRBV28 to TRBJ1-2, with D unresolved. The CDR3 contains 14 residues. Per the germline V gene, CDR1 is MDHEN and CDR2 is SYDVKM. Trimming shortened V by 4 bases and J by 2 bases, and 11 bases separated the two germline ends.

The chain combines TRBV4-2 with TRBJ1-6, with a possible D match to TRBD1 (6 bases). The CDR3 is 17 residues long. The V gene lost 0 bases and the J gene lost 0 bases, with 9 bases spanning the gap. CDR1 is LGHNA and CDR2 is YNFKEQ in the germline V gene. The CDR3 region has the DNA TGTGCCAGCAGCCAAGATGCGGACAGCTCCTATAATTCACCCCTCCACTTT. Protein product: CASSQDADSSYNSPLHF.

CDR3 bases: TGTGCCAGCAGCCCTGGACAGGTTAGGGACGAGCAGTACTTC. Translated: CASSPGQVRDEQYF. The gene calls are TRBV5-4 and TRBJ2-7; 7 bases line up with TRBD1. Germline V gene data show CDR1 as SGHNT and CDR2 as YYREEE (reference sequence). The CDR3 has 14 residues. J gave up 5 bases and V 4 bases, and 9 bases lay outside the gene matches.

V is TRBV14 and J is TRBJ2-6; D ambiguous. The CDR3 is made up of 13 amino acids. Trimming left V 1 base short and J 5 bases short, with 3 bases between. CDR1 SGHDN and CDR2 FVKESK come from the germline V gene. The CDR3 sequence is CASSQARANVLTF. The CDR3 bases are TGTGCCAGCAGCCAAGCCAGGGCCAACGTCCTGACTTTC.

The rearrangement links TRBV6-1 to TRBJ1-2; D remains ambiguous. Germline V gene data show CDR1 as MNHNS and CDR2 as SASEGT. CDR3 length: 13 amino acids. V dropped 7 bases and J dropped 6 bases, with 15 bases sitting between them. CDR3 residues: CASMHGISNGYTF. In DNA form, the CDR3 reads TGTGCCAGCATGCACGGGATCTCTAATGGCTACACCTTC.

V gene TRBV18 combines with J gene TRBJ2-7; D unclear. The CDR3 is 12 residues long. Germline V gives CDR1 KGHSH, CDR2 LQKENI. The germline V and J ends were trimmed by 5 bases and 3 bases, with 8 bases remaining between them. CDR3: CASSSLLYEQYF. CDR3 bases: TGTGCCAGCTCATCTCTCCTCTACGAGCAGTACTTC.

V gene TRBV19 combines with J gene TRBJ1-6; D unresolved. The germline gives CDR1 LNHDA, CDR2 SQIVND (reference sequence). The V end was cut by 8 bases, the J end by 9 bases, with 14 bases between. The CDR3 has 13 residues. CDR3 region: CASSAGAFSPLHF. For the CDR3, the DNA is TGTGCCAGTTCCGCAGGCGCTTTTTCACCCCTCCACTTT.

The rearrangement joins TRBV9 to TRBJ2-3; D uncertain. In germline, CDR1 is SGDLS, CDR2 YYNGEE. The CDR3 contains 16 residues. V was trimmed by 4 bases and J by 3 bases, leaving 18 bases between them. The CDR3 spells CASSLTGWVSTDTQYF. As DNA, the CDR3 is TGTGCCAGCAGCCTCACGGGTTGGGTGTCGACAGATACGCAGTATTTT.

The chain links TRBV4-3 to TRBJ2-2; D gene uncertain. Germline CDR1 reads LGHNA; CDR2 reads YSLEER. The CDR3 spans 13 residues. V was cut by 0 bases and J by 7 bases, with 6 bases left in between. This CDR3 is CASSQEVVGELFF. The CDR3 region has the DNA TGCGCCAGCAGCCAAGAGGTAGTCGGGGAGCTGTTTTTT.

V is TRBV6-5 and J is TRBJ1-6; D might be TRBD1 (6 bases). V shed 5 bases and J shed 1 base, with 9 bases lying between them. Germline values: CDR1 MNHEY, CDR2 SVGAGI. The CDR3 consists of 15 residues. In DNA, the CDR3 is TGTGCCAGCAGTACAGGGCTATCCTATAATTCACCCCTCCACTTT. Amino acids: CASSTGLSYNSPLHF.